The T cell receptor beta chain under discussion was sequenced for a study of shared clonotypes between healthy human individuals. Donors comprised healthy HIV-negative adults lacking recent acute infections or vaccinations. Profiled with immunoSEQ multiplex PCR; TCRdb holds only in-frame clones, not every one. This sample has fewer than 650,000 clones, with around three quarters found just once. Sequencing was carried out using PBMCs. This sequence was found in a middle-aged woman in good health. Some clones in this sample may be carry-over from other donors' samples.

For the CDR3, the DNA is TGTGCCAGCAGCTACGTGGGCGCAGATACGCAGTATTTT. Translation gives CASSYVGADTQYF. V is TRBV11-2 and J is TRBJ2-3; D remains ambiguous. V lost 4 bases to trimming and J lost 4 bases, with 9 bases between them. The CDR3 is made up of 13 amino acids. Germline loops: CDR1 SGHAT, CDR2 FQNNGV.